The clone carrying this T cell receptor beta chain was seen a few times. Its target is not known. This entry comes from a study of T-cell reconstitution after alpha-beta-depleted transplantation in children. General study findings and limits: About two months after transplant, alpha-beta T cells reportedly came from several hundred expanded graft clones.

This CDR3 spans 14 amino acids. The germline gives CDR1 SGHRS, CDR2 YFSETQ. The V end was cut by 4 bases, the J end by 3 bases, with 13 bases between. TCRbeta library construction was performed incorporating unique molecular identifiers. One entry per CDR3 protein results from TCRdb running MiXCR on the PCR reads. The profile covers over 400,000 distinct CDR3 sequences, with about 40% appearing a single time and around 29% taken by the ten largest. Sequences were derived from PBMCs, sampled before TCRalphabeta/CD19-depleted stem cell transplant. The J gene is TRBJ1-1, the V gene TRBV5-1, with a tentative D call TRBD1 (5 bases). The clonotype comes from a girl aged 2 to 10 with aplastic anemia, due to receive a stem cell transplant. CDR3 loop: CASSASREYTEAFF. In nucleotides, the CDR3 is TGCGCCAGCAGCGCATCCAGGGAGTACACTGAAGCTTTCTTT.